Listed below are T cell receptor beta chains from one sample, sequenced in a study of cytomegalovirus exposure and HLA in healthy donors. Assay used: immunoSEQ multiplex PCR; TCRdb lists only in-frame clones, some missing. The sample has hundreds of thousands of clones, around 87% seen once. Sequencing was carried out using PBMCs. These receptors were collected from a young man in good health and CMV-seronegative. The CDR3 runs from the conserved cysteine through the conserved F or W. Each record gives: J gene, V gene, D gene, CDR3 DNA, CDR3 protein. The D gene is left open where the match is weak.

>TRBJ1-5|TRBV5-5|-
TGTGCCAGCAGCTGGGGACTTAGACAGCCCCAGCATTTT
CASSWGLRQPQHF
>TRBJ1-1|TRBV5-1|TRBD1
TGCGCCAGCAGCTGGGGGACAGGGAAGAACACTGAAGCTTTCTTT
CASSWGTGKNTEAFF
>TRBJ1-5|TRBV2|TRBD1
TGTGCCAGCGCCCGGACAGGGAACAATCAGCCCCAGCATTTT
CASARTGNNQPQHF
>TRBJ1-5|TRBV30|-
TGTGCCTGGAGTGTTCGTGGACACGGCAATCAGCCCCAGCATTTT
CAWSVRGHGNQPQHF
>TRBJ2-7|TRBV28|-
TGTGCCAGCAGCCCAGACGACAGTAGGGGCTACGAGCAGTACTTC
CASSPDDSRGYEQYF
>TRBJ2-2|TRBV7-2|-
TGTGCCATCGTGGACAGGAACACCGGGGAGCTGTTTTTT
CAIVDRNTGELFF
>TRBJ2-7|TRBV5-1|TRBD1
TGCGCCAGCAGCCCCGGACAGGGCCACGAGCAGTACTTC
CASSPGQGHEQYF
>TRBJ2-1|TRBV28|-
TGTGCCAGCAGTTTTGGCGGTTACAATGAGCAGTTCTTC
CASSFGGYNEQFF
>TRBJ1-4|TRBV15|-
TGTGCCACCAGAACTACAGGGTTTGGAGAAAAACTGTTTTTT
CATRTTGFGEKLFF
>TRBJ2-1|TRBV7-8|TRBD2
TGTGCCAGCAGCACATCCGGGACTAGCGGCACTCAAGCGCAGTTCTTC
CASSTSGTSGTQAQFF
>TRBJ1-2|TRBV13|TRBD1
TGTGCCAGCAGCTTAGGTGGCGACAGGGTGAGGGGCTACACCTTC
CASSLGGDRVRGYTF
>TRBJ2-7|TRBV7-2|-
TGTGCCAGCAGCTTAGCGGGGGGACTGGAATACGAGCAGTACTTC
CASSLAGGLEYEQYF